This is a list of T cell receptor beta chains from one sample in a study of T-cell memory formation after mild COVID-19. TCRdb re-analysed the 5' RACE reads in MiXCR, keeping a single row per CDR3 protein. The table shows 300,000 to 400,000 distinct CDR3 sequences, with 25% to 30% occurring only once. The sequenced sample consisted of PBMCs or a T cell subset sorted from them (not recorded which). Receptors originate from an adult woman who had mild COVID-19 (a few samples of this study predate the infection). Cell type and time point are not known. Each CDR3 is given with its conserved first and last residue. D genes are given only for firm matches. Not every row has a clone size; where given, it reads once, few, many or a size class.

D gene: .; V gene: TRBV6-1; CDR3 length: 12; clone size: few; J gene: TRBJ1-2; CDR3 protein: CAIPRRADGYTF
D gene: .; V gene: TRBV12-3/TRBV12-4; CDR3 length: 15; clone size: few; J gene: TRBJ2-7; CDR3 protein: CASSPTAGGYYEQYF
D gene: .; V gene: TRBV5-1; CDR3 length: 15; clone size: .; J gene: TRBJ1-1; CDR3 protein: CASRSSRPLNTEAFF
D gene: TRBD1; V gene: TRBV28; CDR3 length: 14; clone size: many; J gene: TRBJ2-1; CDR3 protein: CASRGQGLSPEQFF
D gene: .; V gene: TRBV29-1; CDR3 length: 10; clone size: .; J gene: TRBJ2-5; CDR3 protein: CSVREETQYF
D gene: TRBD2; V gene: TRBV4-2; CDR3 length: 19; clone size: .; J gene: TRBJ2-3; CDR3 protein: CASSQEALAGGTSTDTQYF
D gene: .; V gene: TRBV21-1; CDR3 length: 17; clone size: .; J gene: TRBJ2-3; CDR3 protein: CASSKALEGGSTDTQYF
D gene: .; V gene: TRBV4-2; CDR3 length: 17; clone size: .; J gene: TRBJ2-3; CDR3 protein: CASSQALGLANTDTQYF
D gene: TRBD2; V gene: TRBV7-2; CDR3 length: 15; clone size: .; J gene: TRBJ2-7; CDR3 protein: CASSSVQAGGYEQYF
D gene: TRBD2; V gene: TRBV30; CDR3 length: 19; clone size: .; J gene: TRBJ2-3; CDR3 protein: CAWSDEGLAANPSTDTQYF
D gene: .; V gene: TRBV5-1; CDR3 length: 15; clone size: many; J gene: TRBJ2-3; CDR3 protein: CASSLGAGSTDTQYF
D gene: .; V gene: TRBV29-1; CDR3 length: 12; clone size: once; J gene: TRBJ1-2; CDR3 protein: CSVESRGGGYTF
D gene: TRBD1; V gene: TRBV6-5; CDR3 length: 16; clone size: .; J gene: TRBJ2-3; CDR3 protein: CASRRTGGDRTDTQYF
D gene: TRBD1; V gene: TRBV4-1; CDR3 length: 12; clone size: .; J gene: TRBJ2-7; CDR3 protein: CASSHLGQGKYF
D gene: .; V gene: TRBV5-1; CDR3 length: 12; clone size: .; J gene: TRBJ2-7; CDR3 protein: CASSTWPDEQYF
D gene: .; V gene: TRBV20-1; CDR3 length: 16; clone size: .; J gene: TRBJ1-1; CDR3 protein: CSARGPSGNMNTEAFF
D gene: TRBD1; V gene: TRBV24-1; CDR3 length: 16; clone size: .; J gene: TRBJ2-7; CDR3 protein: CATSDLPGTGLHEQYF
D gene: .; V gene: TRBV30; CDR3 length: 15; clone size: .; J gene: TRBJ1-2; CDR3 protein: CAWDPSGASGFGYTF
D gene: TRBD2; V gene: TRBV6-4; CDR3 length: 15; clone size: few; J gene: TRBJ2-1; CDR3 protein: CASSDEAGGPSEQFF
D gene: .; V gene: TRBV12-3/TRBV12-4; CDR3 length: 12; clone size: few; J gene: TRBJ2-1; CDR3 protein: CASISGLNEQFF
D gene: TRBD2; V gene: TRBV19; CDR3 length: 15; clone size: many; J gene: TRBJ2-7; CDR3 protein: CASSPGLAGTYEQYF
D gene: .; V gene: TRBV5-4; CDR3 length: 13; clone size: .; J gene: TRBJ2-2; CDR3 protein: CASKDFKAGELFF
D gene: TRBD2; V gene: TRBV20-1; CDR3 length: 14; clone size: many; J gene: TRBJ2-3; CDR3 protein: CSARDGRAADTQYF
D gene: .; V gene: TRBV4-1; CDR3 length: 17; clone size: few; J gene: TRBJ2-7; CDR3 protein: CASSQEENGGPSYEQYF
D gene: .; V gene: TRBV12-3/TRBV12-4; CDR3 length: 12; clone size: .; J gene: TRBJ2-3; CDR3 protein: CASSTPRVTQYF
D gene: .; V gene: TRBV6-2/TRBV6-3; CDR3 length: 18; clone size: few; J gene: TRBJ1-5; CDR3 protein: CASSYGDGRLFSNQPQHF
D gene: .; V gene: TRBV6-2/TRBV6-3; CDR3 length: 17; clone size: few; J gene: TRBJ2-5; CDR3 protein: CASSYGRRARDQETQYF
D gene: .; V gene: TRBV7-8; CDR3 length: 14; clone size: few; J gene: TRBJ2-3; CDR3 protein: CASSLIASTDTQYF
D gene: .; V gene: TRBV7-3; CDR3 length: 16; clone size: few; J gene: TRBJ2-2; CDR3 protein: CASSPQGGALPGELFF
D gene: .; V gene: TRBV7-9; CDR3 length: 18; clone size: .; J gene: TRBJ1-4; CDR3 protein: CASSSGGRGVQFNEKLFF
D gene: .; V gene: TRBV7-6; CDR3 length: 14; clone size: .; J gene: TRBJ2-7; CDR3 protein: CASSLVSGAYEQYF
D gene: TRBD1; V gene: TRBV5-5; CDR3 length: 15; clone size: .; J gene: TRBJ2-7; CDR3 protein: CASRTPGQGAYEQYF
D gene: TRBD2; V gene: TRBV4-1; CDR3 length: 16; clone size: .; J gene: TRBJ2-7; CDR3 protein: CASSRTPTSGRGEQYF
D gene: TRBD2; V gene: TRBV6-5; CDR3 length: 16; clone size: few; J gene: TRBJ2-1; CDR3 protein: CASSYLTSGSYNEQFF
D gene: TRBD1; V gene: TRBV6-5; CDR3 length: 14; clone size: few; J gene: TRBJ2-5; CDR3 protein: CASSWDRGRGTQYF
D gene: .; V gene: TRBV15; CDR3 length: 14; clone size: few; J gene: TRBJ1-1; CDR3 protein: CATSRATGRTEAFF
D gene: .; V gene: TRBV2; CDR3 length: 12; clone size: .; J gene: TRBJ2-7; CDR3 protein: CASSPTGSEQYF
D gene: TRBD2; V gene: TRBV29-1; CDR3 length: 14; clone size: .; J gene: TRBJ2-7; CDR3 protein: CSVEGAGDTYEQYF
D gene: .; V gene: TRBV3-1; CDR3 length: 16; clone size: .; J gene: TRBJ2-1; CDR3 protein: CASSLQGLSPVGEQFF
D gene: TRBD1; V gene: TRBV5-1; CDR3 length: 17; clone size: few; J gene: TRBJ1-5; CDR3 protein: CASSSYQGAFGNQPQHF
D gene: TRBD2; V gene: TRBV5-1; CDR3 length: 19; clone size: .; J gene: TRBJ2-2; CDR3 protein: CASSLVLTSGARSTGELFF
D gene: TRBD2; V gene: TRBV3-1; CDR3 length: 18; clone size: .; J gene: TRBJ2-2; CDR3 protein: CASSQDVSGRTNTGELFF
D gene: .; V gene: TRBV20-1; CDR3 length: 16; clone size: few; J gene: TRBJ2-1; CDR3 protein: CSALRGPWSSYNEQFF
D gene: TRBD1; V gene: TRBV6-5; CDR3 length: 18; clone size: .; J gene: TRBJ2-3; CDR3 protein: CASSKSGVNRGRPDTQYF
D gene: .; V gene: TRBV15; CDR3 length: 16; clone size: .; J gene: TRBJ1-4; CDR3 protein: CATSRDSMGTNEKLFF
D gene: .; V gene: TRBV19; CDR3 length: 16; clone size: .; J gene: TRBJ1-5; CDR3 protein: CASSNGHITGNQPQHF
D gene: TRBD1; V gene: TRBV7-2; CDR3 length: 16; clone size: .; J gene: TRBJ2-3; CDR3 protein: CASSGRGWGTGGTQYF
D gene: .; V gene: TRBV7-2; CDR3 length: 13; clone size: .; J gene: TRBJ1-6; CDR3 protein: CASSLARAAPLHF
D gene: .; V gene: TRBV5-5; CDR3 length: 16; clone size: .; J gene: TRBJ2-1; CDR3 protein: CASSLSPSPSENEQFF
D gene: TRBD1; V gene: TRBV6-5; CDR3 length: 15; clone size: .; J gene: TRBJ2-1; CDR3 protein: CASSRTGKSYNEQFF
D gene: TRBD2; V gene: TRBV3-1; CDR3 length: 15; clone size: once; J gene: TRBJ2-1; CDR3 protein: CASSLTGGSGRVKFF